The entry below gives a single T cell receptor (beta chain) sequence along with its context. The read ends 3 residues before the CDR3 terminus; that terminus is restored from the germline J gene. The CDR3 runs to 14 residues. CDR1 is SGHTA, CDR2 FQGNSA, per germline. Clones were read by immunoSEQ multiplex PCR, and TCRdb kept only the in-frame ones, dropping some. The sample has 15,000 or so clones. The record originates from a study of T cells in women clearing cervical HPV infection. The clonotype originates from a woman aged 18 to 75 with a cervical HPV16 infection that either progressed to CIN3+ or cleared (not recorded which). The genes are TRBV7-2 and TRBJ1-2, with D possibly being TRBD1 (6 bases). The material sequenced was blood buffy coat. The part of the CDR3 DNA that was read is TGTGCCAGCAGCTCCCCGGGACAAGTTAGCGGC. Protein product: CASSSPGQVSG. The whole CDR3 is CASSSPGQVSGYTF.